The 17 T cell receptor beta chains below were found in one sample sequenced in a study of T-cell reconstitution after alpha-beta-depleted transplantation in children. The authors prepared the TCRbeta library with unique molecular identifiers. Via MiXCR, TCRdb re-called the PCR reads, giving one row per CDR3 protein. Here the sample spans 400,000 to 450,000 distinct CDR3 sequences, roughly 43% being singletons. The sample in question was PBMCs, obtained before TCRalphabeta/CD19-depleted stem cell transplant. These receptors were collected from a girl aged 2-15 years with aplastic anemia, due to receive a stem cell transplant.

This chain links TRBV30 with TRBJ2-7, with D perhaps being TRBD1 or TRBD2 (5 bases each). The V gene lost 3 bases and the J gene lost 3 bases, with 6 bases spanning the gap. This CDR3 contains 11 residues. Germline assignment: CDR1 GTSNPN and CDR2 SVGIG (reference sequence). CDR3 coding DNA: TGTGCCTGGAGGGGGGTCTACGAGCAGTACTTC. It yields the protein CAWRGVYEQYF.

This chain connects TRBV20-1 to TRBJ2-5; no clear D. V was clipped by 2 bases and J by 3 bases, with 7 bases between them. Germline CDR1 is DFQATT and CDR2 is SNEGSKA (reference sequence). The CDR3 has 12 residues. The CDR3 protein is CSARTTKETQYF. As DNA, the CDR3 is TGCAGTGCTAGAACTACCAAAGAGACCCAGTACTTC.

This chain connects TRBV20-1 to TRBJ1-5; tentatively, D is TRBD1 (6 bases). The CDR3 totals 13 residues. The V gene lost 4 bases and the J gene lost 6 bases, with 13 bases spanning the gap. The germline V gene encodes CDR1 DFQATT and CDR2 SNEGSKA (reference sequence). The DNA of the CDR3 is TGCAGTGCTATCCGAACAGGGCTTCAGCCCCAGCATTTT. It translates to CSAIRTGLQPQHF.

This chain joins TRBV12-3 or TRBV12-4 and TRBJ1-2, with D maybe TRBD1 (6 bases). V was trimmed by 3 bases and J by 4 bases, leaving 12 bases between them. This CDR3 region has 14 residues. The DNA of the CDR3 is TGTGCCAGCAGTTTGGGGGGCGTAGTCTATGGCTACACCTTC. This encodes CASSLGGVVYGYTF.

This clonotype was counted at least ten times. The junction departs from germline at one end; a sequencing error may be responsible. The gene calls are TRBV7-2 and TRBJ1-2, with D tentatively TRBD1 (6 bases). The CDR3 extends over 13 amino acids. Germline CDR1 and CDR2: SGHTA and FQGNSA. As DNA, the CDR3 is TGTGCCAGCAGCTTAGCGAAACAGGACAGACGAATCTTC. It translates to CASSLAKQDRRIF.

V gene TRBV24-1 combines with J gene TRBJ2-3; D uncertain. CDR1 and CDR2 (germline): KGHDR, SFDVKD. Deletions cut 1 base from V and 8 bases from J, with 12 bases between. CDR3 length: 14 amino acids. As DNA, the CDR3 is TGTGCCACCAGTGATTTCTTTGTCGGTGCTACGCAGTATTTT. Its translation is CATSDFFVGATQYF.

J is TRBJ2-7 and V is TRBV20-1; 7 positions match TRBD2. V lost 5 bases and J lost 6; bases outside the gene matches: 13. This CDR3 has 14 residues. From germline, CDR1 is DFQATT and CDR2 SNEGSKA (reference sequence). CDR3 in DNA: TGCAGTGCTGGCGTTGGCGGGAGTGCAGGCGAGCAGTACTTC. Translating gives CSAGVGGSAGEQYF.

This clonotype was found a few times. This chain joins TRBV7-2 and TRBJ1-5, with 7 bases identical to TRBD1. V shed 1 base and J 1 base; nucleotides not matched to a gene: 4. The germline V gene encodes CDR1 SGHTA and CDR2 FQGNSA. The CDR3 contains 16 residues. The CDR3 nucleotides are TGTGCCAGCAGCTTAGAGTACAGGGGAAGCAATCAGCCCCAGCATTTT. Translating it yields CASSLEYRGSNQPQHF.

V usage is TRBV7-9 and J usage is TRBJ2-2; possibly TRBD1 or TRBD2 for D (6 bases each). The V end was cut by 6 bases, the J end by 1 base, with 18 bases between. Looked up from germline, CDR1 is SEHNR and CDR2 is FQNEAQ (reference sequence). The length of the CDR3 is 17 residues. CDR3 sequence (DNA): TGTGCCAGCAGGAAACTAGGAGGGACAAAGAACACCGGGGAGCTGTTTTTT. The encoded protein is CASRKLGGTKNTGELFF.

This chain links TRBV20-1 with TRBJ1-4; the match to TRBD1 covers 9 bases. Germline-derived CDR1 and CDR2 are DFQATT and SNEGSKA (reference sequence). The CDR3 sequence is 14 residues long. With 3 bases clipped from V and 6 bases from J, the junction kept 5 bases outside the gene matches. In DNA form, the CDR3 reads TGCAGTGCTAGGATACAGGGGGCGGATGAAAAACTGTTTTTT. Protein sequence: CSARIQGADEKLFF.

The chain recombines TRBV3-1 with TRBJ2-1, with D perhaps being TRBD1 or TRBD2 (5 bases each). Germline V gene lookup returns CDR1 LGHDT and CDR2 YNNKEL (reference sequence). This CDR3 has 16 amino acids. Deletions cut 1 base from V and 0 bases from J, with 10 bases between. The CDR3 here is CASSQVPGSSYNEQFF. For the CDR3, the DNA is TGTGCCAGCAGCCAAGTCCCAGGGAGCTCCTACAATGAGCAGTTCTTC.

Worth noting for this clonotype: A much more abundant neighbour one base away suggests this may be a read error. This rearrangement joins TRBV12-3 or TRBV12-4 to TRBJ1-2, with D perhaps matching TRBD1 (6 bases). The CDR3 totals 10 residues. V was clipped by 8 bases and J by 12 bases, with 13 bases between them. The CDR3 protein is CASGGRGDTF. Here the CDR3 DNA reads TGTGCCAGCGGGGGCAGAGGCGACACCTTC.

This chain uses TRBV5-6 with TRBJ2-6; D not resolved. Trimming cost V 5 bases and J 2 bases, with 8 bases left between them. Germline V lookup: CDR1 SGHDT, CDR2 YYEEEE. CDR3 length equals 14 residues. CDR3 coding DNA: TGTGCCAGCAGTTCGGGCACTGGGGCCAACGTCCTGACTTTC. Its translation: CASSSGTGANVLTF.

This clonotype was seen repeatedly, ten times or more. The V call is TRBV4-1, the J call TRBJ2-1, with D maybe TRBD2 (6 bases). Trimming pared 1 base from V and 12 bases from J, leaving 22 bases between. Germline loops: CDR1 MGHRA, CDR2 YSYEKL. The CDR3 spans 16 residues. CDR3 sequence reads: CASSQVSALGPGGQFF. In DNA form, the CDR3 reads TGCGCCAGCAGCCAAGTCTCTGCGCTCGGCCCCGGGGGGCAGTTCTTC.

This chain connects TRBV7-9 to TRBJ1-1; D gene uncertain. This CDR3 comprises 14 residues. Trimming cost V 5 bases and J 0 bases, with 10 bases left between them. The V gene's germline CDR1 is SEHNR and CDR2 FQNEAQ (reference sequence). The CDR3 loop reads CASSPDILNTEAFF. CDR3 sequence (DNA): TGTGCCAGCAGCCCTGACATCTTGAACACTGAAGCTTTCTTT.

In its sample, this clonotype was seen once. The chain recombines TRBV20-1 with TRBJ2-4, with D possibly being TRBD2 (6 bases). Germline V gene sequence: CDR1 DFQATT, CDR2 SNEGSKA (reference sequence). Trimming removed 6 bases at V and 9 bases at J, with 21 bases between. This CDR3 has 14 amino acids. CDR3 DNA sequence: TGCAGTGCCGAAGAGCCTTCCGCGGGAAGCATTCAGTACTTC. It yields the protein CSAEEPSAGSIQYF.

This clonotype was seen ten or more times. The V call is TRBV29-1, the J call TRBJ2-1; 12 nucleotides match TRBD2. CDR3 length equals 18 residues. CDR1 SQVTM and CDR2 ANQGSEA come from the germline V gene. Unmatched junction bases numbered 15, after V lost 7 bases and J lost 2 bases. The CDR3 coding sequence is TGCAGCGGGTCTCGACTAGCGGGAGTGTCAAAGGCCTACAATGAGCAGTTCTTC. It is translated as CSGSRLAGVSKAYNEQFF.